The rows below give T cell receptor beta chains drawn from one sample of a study of OX40 agonist ivuxolimab in advanced cancers. Sequencing was performed with immunoSEQ multiplex PCR; in TCRdb, only in-frame clones are kept and a portion is missing. This sample carries 80,000 to 95,000 clones, around nine tenths of them seen once, and the ten largest clones take about 1.3%. The specimen was CD4+ or CD8+ T cells sorted from blood, collected in a trial of the OX40 agonist ivuxolimab. The source of these receptors is an adult with an advanced solid tumor such as melanoma, head and neck, liver or kidney cancer. Both conserved end residues are part of each CDR3. A D gene is named only where the DNA matches it firmly. Rows give clone size only sometimes, using once, few, many, or a class for an expanded clone.

cdr3_aa	cdr3_nt	clone_size	v_call	j_call	d_call
CASSSLAGNEQFF	TGTGCCAGTAGTAGCCTAGCGGGAAATGAGCAGTTCTTC	-	TRBV19	TRBJ2-1	TRBD2
CSVLGRELDGYTF	TGCAGCGTTCTTGGTAGGGAACTCGATGGCTACACCTTC	-	TRBV29-1	TRBJ1-2	-
CASSFSVIEQFF	TGTGCCAGCAGCTTTAGTGTTATTGAGCAGTTCTTC	-	TRBV7-2	TRBJ2-1	-
CASSSGAYTGELFF	TGTGCCAGCAGCAGCGGGGCCTACACCGGGGAGCTGTTTTTT	-	TRBV2	TRBJ2-2	TRBD2
CASSQGGNQPQHF	TGCGCCAGCAGCCAAGGAGGGAATCAGCCCCAGCATTTT	-	TRBV4-3	TRBJ1-5	-
CAWSVRTYEQYF	TGTGCCTGGAGTGTACGAACCTACGAGCAGTACTTC	-	TRBV30	TRBJ2-7	-
CASSPRLGRGPSTDTQYF	TGCGCCAGCAGCCCCCGGCTCGGACGAGGTCCTAGCACAGATACGCAGTATTTT	-	TRBV4-1	TRBJ2-3	-
CASSPGDSYYEQYF	TGTGCCAGCTCACCAGGAGACAGCTACTACGAGCAGTACTTC	-	TRBV18	TRBJ2-7	-
CASCPGGLGNIQYF	TGTGCCAGCTGTCCAGGGGGACTGGGAAACATTCAGTACTTC	few	TRBV6-5	TRBJ2-4	-
CASSLSTGNDEQFF	TGTGCCAGCAGCTTAAGTACAGGGAATGACGAGCAGTTCTTC	once	TRBV7-2	TRBJ2-1	-
CAWSVAETQYF	TGTGCCTGGAGTGTCGCTGAGACCCAGTACTTC	-	TRBV30	TRBJ2-5	-
CASSLWGQGDTDTQYF	TGTGCCAGCAGCTTATGGGGACAGGGGGATACAGATACGCAGTATTTT	-	TRBV7-2	TRBJ2-3	TRBD1
CASSARGGLNTEAFF	TGTGCCAGCAGCGCCCGTGGGGGATTGAACACTGAAGCTTTCTTT	-	TRBV9	TRBJ1-1	-
CASSVTSGYEQYF	TGTGCCAGCAGCGTTACTAGCGGCTACGAGCAGTACTTC	-	TRBV11-2	TRBJ2-7	TRBD2
CASRAAVNYGYTF	TGTGCCAGCAGAGCCGCGGTAAACTATGGCTACACCTTC	-	TRBV28	TRBJ1-2	-
CATSRRLSRGPYEQYF	TGTGCCACCAGCAGACGACTTTCTAGGGGACCCTACGAGCAGTACTTC	-	TRBV15	TRBJ2-7	-
CASSLLTLNIQYF	TGTGCCAGCAGCTTATTAACGCTAAACATTCAGTACTTC	-	TRBV7-9	TRBJ2-4	-